The T cell receptor (beta chain) under discussion was sequenced for a study of shared clonotypes between healthy human individuals. The overall study: The plates for each donor numbered three CD4 naive, three CD4 memory, two CD8 naive and one CD8 memory.

Selected positively for CCR7 and CD45RO-negative, naive CD8 cells excluded terminally differentiated effector memory CD45RA+ cells. Germline CDR1 reads SGHVS; CDR2 reads FQNEAQ. CDR3 size: 16 residues. Study findings and constraints: Larger estimated richness was generally seen in naive subsets than in memory subsets.

To note about this clone: The antigen is not known. Germline is not matched at one junction end, which may reflect a read error.

For every subset, genomic DNA was evenly distributed across several immunoSEQ plates. Template for every sorted-subset replicate PCR totaled approximately 0.2 ug DNA, roughly 30,000 T cell genomes. Libraries were prepared by immunoSEQ multiplex PCR; TCRdb keeps only in-frame clonotypes and omits some of them. This sample has 550,000 to 650,000 clones; roughly 96% occur once, and the top ten carry about 0.11%. The specimen was naive CD8+ T cells sorted from blood. The TCR sequence derives from a woman aged 25 to 39 in good health. The J gene is TRBJ2-7, the V gene TRBV7-8; D tentatively fits TRBD1 or TRBD2 (5 bases each). CDR3 residues: CASSSIFRDGSHEQYF. The CDR3 DNA reads as TGTGCCAGCAGCTCAATCTTCCGGGACGGCTCCCACGAGCAGTACTTC. Full variable domain (remainder filled in from reference TRBV7-8 and TRBJ2-7): GAGVSQSPRYKVAKRGQDVALRCDPISGHVSLFWYQQALGQGPEFLTYFQNEAQLDKSGLPSDRFFAERPEGSVSTLKIQRTQQEDSAVYLCASSSIFRDGSHEQYFGPGTRLTVT.